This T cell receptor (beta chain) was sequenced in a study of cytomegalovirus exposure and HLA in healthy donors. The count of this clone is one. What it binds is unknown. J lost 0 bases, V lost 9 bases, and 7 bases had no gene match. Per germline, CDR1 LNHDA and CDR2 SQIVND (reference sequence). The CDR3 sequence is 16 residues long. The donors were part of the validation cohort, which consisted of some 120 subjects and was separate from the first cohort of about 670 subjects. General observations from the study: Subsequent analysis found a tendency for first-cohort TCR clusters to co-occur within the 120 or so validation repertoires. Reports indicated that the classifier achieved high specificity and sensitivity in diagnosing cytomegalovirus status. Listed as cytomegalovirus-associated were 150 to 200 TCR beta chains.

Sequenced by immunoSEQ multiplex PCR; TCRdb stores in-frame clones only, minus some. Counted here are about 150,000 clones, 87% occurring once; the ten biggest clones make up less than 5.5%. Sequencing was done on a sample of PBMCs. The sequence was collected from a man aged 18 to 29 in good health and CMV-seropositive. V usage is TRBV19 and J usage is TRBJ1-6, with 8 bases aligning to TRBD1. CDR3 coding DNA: TGTGCCAGCGAGGCAGGGGGCAGCTCCTATAATTCACCCCTCCACTTT. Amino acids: CASEAGGSSYNSPLHF.